Included here is one TCR beta chain sequence, with context. The antigen is not known. This sample stems from a study of shared clonotypes between healthy human individuals. The overall study: The donor group consisted of two women and a few men, aged 18 to 49.

Whole-study results and caveats: Across a handful of donors, naive CD4 shared roughly 5%, naive CD8 over 3%, memory CD4 roughly 2.2%, memory CD8 0.35% to 0.5%.

Division of CD4+ cells produced a CD45RA+ naive subset and a CD45RA-negative memory subset. Data came from immunoSEQ multiplex PCR; TCRdb stores just in-frame clones and leaves some out. The sample yields more than 2 million clones, approximately 94% seen once. Sequencing input: naive CD4+ T cells sorted from blood. Subset indicated: CD45RA+ positively selected. This receptor was taken from a man younger than 30 in good health.

The CDR3 sequence is CASSGGQGRFTEAFF. CDR3 DNA: TGCGCCAGCAGCGGGGGGCAGGGCCGGTTCACTGAAGCTTTCTTT. V usage is TRBV4-1 and J usage is TRBJ1-1; weak D call: TRBD1 (6 bases). The CDR3 consists of 15 residues. From germline, CDR1 is MGHRA and CDR2 YSYEKL. V shed 5 bases and J shed 4 bases, with 17 bases lying between them.